The 10 T cell receptor beta chains in this list originate from one sample, sequenced in a study of memory CD4+ T cells and cytomegalovirus serostatus. The sort gate was single viable CD3+CD4+CD8-CD45RO+ cells for memory CD4+ T cells. Assay used: immunoSEQ multiplex PCR; TCRdb lists only in-frame clones, some missing. The sample holds just under 40,000 clones; around three quarters are singletons and the top ten take about 0.73%. Sequences were obtained from memory CD4+ T cells from blood. Source of these receptors: an adult in good health and CMV-seronegative.

The chain employs TRBV5-1 and TRBJ2-1, with D possibly matching TRBD2 (5 bases). Germline assignment: CDR1 SGHRS and CDR2 YFSETQ. The V gene lost 1 base and the J gene lost 6 bases, with 11 bases spanning the gap. The CDR3 totals 14 residues. CDR3 in DNA: TGCGCCAGCAGCTTGAGAGGGTGGCCCAATGAGCAGTTCTTC. It specifies CASSLRGWPNEQFF.

The chain joins TRBV7-2 to TRBJ2-2, with D uncertain. Germline assignment: CDR1 SGHTA and CDR2 FQGNSA. V was clipped by 7 bases and J by 4 bases, with 10 bases between them. CDR3 size: 13 residues. Written as DNA, the CDR3 is TGTGCCAGCACCTCCCGGGTCACCGGGGAGCTGTTTTTT. Amino acids: CASTSRVTGELFF.

CDR3 in amino acids: CASSTGQRNYGYTF. In nucleotides, the CDR3 is TGTGCCAGCAGCACGGGACAGAGGAACTATGGCTACACCTTC. The J gene is TRBJ1-2, the V gene TRBV5-6, with 7 positions matching TRBD1. The CDR3 has 14 residues. V lost 4 bases and J lost 2; bases outside the gene matches: 5. CDR1 is SGHDT and CDR2 is YYEEEE in the germline V gene.

This clone appeared a few times. The chain is built from TRBV2 and TRBJ1-2; weak D call: TRBD1 (6 bases). The V and J ends lost 1 base and 4 bases respectively, with 10 bases between them. Germline CDR1 SNHLY, CDR2 FYNNEI. The CDR3 runs 14 residues. The CDR3: CASSEGAGVYGYTF. The CDR3 DNA reads TGTGCCAGCAGTGAAGGGGCAGGGGTCTATGGCTACACCTTC.

This chain joins TRBV29-1 and TRBJ1-2; TRBD1 matches at 7 bases. Trimming took 5 bases from V and 2 from J; bases not matched to a gene: 8. CDR1 is SQVTM, CDR2 ANQGSEA, per germline. This CDR3 comprises 14 residues. CDR3 nucleotides: TGCAGCGTTCCCCTGGACAGGCCAAACTATGGCTACACCTTC. Amino acids: CSVPLDRPNYGYTF.

The V gene is TRBV7-6, the J gene TRBJ2-3, with 9 nucleotides matching TRBD2. Germline V gives CDR1 SGHVS, CDR2 FNYEAQ. The V gene end was trimmed by 1 base and the J gene end by 4 bases; junction bases not matched to a gene: 3. The length of the CDR3 is 15 residues. The CDR3 DNA reads TGTGCCAGCAGCTTAGTGGGCGGGGGGGCAGATACGCAGTATTTT. Translated, it gives CASSLVGGGADTQYF.

Written as DNA, the CDR3 is TGTGCCAGCAGTTCTTACCGGGACCCATCCACCACAGATACGCAGTATTTT. Its protein is CASSSYRDPSTTDTQYF. This chain connects TRBV27 to TRBJ2-3; D tentatively fits TRBD1 or TRBD2 (5 bases each). CDR3 length: 17 amino acids. Trimming removed 4 bases at V and 2 bases at J, with 19 bases between. CDR1 and CDR2 (germline): MNHEY, SMNVEV (reference sequence).

This clone counts as medium-sized (0.01 to 0.1%). V gene TRBV29-1 combines with J gene TRBJ2-2; D ambiguous. This CDR3 region has 14 residues. Germline loops: CDR1 SQVTM, CDR2 ANQGSEA. Trimming left V 5 bases short and J 1 base short, with 11 bases between. CDR3 amino acids: CSVQRQMNTGELFF. CDR3 bases: TGCAGCGTTCAGAGGCAGATGAACACCGGGGAGCTGTTTTTT.

The chain couples TRBV15 to TRBJ1-2; no reliable D call. The V and J ends lost 0 bases and 0 bases respectively, with 11 bases between them. Per the germline V gene, CDR1 is LNHNV and CDR2 is YYDKDF (reference sequence). This CDR3 region has 16 residues. Written as DNA, the CDR3 is TGTGCCACCAGCAGAGATCCCGGGCGGGCTAACTATGGCTACACCTTC. Translated: CATSRDPGRANYGYTF.

In its sample, this clone was seen a few times. The V gene is TRBV29-1, the J gene TRBJ1-1, with 7 bases that match TRBD1. CDR1 and CDR2 from the germline V gene are SQVTM and ANQGSEA. The CDR3 length is 13 residues. Trimming at V came to 4 bases and at J to 3 bases, leaving 5 bases not matched to a gene. CDR3 sequence: CSVGQGTDTEAFF. The DNA of the CDR3 is TGCAGCGTTGGACAGGGAACGGACACTGAAGCTTTCTTT. Complete variable domain (other parts from reference TRBV29-1 and TRBJ1-1): SAVISQKPSRDICQRGTSLTIQCQVDSQVTMMFWYRQQPGQSLTLIATANQGSEATYESGFVIDKFPISRPNLTFSTLTVSNMSPEDSSIYLCSVGQGTDTEAFFGQGTRLTVV.